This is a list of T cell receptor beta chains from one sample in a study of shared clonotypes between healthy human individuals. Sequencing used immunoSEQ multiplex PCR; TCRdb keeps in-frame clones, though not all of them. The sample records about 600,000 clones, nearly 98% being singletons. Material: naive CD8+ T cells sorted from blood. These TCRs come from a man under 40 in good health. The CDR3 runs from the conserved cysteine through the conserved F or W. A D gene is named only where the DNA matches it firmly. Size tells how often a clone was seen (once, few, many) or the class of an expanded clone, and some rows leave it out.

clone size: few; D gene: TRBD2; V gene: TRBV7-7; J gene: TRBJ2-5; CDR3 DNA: TGTGCCAGCAGCAGGACTAGCGGATTCCAAGAGACCCAGTACTTC; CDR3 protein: CASSRTSGFQETQYF
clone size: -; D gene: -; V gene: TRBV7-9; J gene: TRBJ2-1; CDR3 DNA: TGTGCCAGCAGCTCGATGGGGGCGCGGGTCTACAATGAGCAGTTCTTC; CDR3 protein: CASSSMGARVYNEQFF
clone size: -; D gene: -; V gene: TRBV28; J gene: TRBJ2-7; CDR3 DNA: TGTGCCAGCAGTTTAACCTCGACAGTCTACGAGCAGTACTTC; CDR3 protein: CASSLTSTVYEQYF
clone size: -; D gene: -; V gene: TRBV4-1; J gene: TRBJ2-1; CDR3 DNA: TGCGCCAGCAGCCAGGGACATAGCTCCTACAATGAGCAGTTCTTC; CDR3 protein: CASSQGHSSYNEQFF
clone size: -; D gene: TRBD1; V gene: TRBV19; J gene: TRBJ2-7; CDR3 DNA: TGTGCCAGTAGCACGACAGGGGGAAACGTCTACGAGCAGTACTTC; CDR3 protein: CASSTTGGNVYEQYF
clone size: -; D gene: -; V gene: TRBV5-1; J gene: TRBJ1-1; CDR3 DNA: TGCGCCAGCAGCTTCGGACAGCGGATGAACACTGAAGCTTTCTTT; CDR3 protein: CASSFGQRMNTEAFF
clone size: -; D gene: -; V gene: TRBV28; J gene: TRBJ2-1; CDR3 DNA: TGTGCCAGCAGCTCGCCGGGAGCCTACAATGAGCAGTTCTTC; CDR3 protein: CASSSPGAYNEQFF
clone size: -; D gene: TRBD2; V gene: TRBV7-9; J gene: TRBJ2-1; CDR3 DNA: TGTGCCAGCAGCTTGGTAGCGGGAGGGCCCAATGAGCAGTTCTTC; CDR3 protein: CASSLVAGGPNEQFF
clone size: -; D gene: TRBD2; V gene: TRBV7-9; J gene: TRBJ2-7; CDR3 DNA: TGTGCCAGCAGCCCCCCGGGACTAGCGGGACACTACGAGCAGTACTTC; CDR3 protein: CASSPPGLAGHYEQYF
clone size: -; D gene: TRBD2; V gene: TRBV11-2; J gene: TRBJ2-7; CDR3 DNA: TGTGCCAGCAGCTTAGTCCTGGGGACTAGCGGGACCTACGAGCAGTACTTC; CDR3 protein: CASSLVLGTSGTYEQYF
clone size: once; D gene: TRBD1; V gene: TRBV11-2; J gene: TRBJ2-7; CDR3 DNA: TGTGCCAGCAGCTCGTTCCGGGACAGCTCCTACGAGCAGTACTTC; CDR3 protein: CASSSFRDSSYEQYF
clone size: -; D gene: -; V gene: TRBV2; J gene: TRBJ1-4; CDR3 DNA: TGTGCCAGCAGGGGACCGAATGAAAAACTGTTTTTT; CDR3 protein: CASRGPNEKLFF
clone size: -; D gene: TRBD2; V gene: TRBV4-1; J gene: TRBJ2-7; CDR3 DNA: TGCGCCAGCAGCCAACCCTCCGGGACTAGCGGGTACGAGCAGTACTTC; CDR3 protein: CASSQPSGTSGYEQYF
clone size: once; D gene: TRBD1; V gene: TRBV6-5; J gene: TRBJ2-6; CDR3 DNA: TGTGCCAGCAGTTACTCACAGGGGCCTGGGGCCAACGTCCTGACTTTC; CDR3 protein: CASSYSQGPGANVLTF
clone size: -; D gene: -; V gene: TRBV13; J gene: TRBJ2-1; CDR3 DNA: TGTGCCAGCAGCTTTTTGGAAGTCAATGAGCAGTTCTTC; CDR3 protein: CASSFLEVNEQFF
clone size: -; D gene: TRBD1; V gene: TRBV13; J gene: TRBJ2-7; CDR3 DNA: TGTGCCAGCAGCGACCGGGACAGGGACTACGAGCAGTACTTC; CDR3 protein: CASSDRDRDYEQYF
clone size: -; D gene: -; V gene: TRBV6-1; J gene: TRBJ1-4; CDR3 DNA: TGTGCCAGCAGTGCCGGGAATGAAAAACTGTTTTTT; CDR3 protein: CASSAGNEKLFF
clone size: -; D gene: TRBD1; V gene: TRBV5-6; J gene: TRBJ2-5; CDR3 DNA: TGTGCCAGCAGCTTAGAGACCCTACAGGGGGCCTGGGAGACCCAGTACTTC; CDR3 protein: CASSLETLQGAWETQYF
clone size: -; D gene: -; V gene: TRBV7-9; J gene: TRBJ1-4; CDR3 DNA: TGTGCCAGCAGCTTAGGCGGACGGGGAGGGGATGAAAAACTGTTTTTT; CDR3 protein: CASSLGGRGGDEKLFF
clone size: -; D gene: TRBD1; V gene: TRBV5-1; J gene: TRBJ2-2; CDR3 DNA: TGCGCCAGCAGCTGGCTGACAGGGACCGGGGAGCTGTTTTTT; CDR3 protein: CASSWLTGTGELFF
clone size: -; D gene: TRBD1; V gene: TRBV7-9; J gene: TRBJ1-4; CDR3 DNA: TGTGCCAGCAGCCGGACAGGTGGAAATGAAAAACTGTTTTTT; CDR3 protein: CASSRTGGNEKLFF
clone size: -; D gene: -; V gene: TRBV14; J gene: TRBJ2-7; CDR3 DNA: TGTGCCAGCAGCCAAGATTTTCGGAGCTCCTACGAGCAGTACTTC; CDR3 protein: CASSQDFRSSYEQYF
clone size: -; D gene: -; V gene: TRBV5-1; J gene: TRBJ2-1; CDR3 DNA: TGCGCCAGCAGCTTGTTTATACGGGGACTGGATTACAATGAGCAGTTCTTC; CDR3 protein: CASSLFIRGLDYNEQFF
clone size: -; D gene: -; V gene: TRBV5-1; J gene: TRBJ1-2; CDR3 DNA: TGCGCCAGCAGCTTGGTGGCAGATAGAAACTATGGCTACACCTTC; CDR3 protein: CASSLVADRNYGYTF
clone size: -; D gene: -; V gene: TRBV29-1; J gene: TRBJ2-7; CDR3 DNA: TGCAGCGTTGAGGTTCTGGGGCTAGAGGTCTACGAGCAGTACTTC; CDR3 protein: CSVEVLGLEVYEQYF
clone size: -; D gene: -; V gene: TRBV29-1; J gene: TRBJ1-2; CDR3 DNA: TGCAGCGTCCTCCCGACCTATGGCTACACCTTC; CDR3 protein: CSVLPTYGYTF
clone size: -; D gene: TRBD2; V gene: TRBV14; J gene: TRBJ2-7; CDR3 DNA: TGTGCCAGCAGCCAAGATGCGGGAGGGCCTGACGAGCAGTACTTC; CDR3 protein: CASSQDAGGPDEQYF
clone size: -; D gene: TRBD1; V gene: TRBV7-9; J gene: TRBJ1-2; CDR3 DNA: TGTGCCAGCAGCTCGACAGGGGGCATTTACTATGGCTACACCTTC; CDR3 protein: CASSSTGGIYYGYTF
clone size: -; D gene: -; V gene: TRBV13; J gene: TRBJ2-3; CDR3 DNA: TGTGCCAGCAGCCCCCAAACTGCGGGAGATACGCAGTATTTT; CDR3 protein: CASSPQTAGDTQYF
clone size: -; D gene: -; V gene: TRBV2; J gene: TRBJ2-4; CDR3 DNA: TGTGCCAGCATATCCGGCACAAACATTCAGTACTTC; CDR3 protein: CASISGTNIQYF
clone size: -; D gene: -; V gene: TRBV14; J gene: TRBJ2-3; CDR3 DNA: TGTGCCAGCAGCCAAGAAAGGGTTTCAAGGCCGAACACAGATACGCAGTATTTT; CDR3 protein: CASSQERVSRPNTDTQYF
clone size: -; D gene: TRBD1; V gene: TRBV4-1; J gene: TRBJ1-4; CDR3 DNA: TGCGCCAGCAGCCAACTAGGGACAGCGAATAATGAAAAACTGTTTTTT; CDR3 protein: CASSQLGTANNEKLFF